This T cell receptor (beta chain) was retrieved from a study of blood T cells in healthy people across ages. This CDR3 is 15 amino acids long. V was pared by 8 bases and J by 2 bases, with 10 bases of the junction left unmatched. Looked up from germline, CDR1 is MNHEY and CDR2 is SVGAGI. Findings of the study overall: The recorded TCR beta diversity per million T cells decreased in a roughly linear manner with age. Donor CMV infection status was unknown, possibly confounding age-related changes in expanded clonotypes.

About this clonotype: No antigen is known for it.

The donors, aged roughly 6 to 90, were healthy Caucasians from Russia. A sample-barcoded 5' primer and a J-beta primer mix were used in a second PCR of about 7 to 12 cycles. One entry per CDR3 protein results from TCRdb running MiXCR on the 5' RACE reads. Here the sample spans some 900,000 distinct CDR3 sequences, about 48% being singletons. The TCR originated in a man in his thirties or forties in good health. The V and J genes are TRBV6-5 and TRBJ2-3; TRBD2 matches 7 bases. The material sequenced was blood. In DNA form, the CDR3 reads TGTGCCAGCCAGGAGTCGGCGGGGGTCACAGATACGCAGTATTTT. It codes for CASQESAGVTDTQYF.